The 18 T cell receptor beta chains below were found in one sample sequenced in a study of low-dose radiotherapy and immunotherapy resistance in tumors. Time point here: before trial treatment. Both TCRalpha and TCRbeta chains were reverse transcribed with V-gene-specific primers. Both a constant-region primer and a V-primer adapter served to amplify TCRs across approximately 19 PCR cycles. TCRdb analysed the reads with MiXCR anew, one entry per CDR3 protein. The data show around 83,000 distinct CDR3 sequences, with approximately 20% seen just once and around 6.1% held by the top ten. The source was PBMCs, collected before treatment. These TCRs come from a male donor with prostate cancer.

In its sample, this clonotype was seen many times. The chain uses TRBV6-2 or TRBV6-3 and TRBJ2-2, with a weak D call TRBD2 (5 bases). V lost 4 bases and J 0 bases, leaving 21 bases between the germline ends. Germline CDR1 and CDR2: MNHEY and SVGEGT. CDR3 size: 19 residues. CDR3 sequence: CASSLVGFRSAANTGELFF. CDR3 in DNA: TGTGCCAGCAGTTTAGTGGGCTTTCGATCAGCGGCGAACACCGGGGAGCTGTTTTTT.

This clonotype was seen a single time. A read error is the likely source, as a far larger clone sits one nucleotide away. The chain has TRBV11-1 and TRBJ2-3; TRBD2 aligns across 7 bases. The CDR3 has 16 amino acids. The germline gives CDR1 SGHAT, CDR2 FQDESV (reference sequence). V trimming: 5 bases; J trimming: 4 bases; junction bases outside the gene matches: 12. The CDR3 DNA is TGTGCCAGCAGCCCAAGGGTGGGCGGGAGATCAGATACGCAGTATTTT. This sequence encodes CASSPRVGGRSDTQYF.

About this clonotype: This likely came from a read error, as a far larger clone is one base away. This chain joins TRBV29-1 and TRBJ2-1; TRBD2 matches at 8 bases. The V gene end was trimmed by 7 bases and the J gene end by 10 bases; junction bases not matched to a gene: 18. The CDR3 totals 15 residues. CDR1 SQVTM and CDR2 ANQGSEA come from the germline V gene. CDR3 DNA: TGCAGCGCGGTGGGGATCGGGGGGGCCTCCTACGAGCAGTTCTTC. This sequence encodes CSAVGIGGASYEQFF.

This clonotype was detected ten times or more. The chain employs TRBV7-2 and TRBJ2-2; D gene unclear. V lost 3 bases and J 0 bases, leaving 11 bases between the germline ends. This CDR3 contains 16 residues. The germline gives CDR1 SGHTA, CDR2 FQGNSA. CDR3 coding DNA: TGTGCCAGCAGCTTGCGGTCAGACGCGAACACCGGGGAGCTGTTTTTT. Its translation is CASSLRSDANTGELFF.

Ten or more counts support this clonotype. V gene TRBV29-1 combines with J gene TRBJ1-4; 9 bases are a match to TRBD1. This CDR3 has 13 residues. Germline CDR1 reads SQVTM; CDR2 reads ANQGSEA. V dropped 5 bases and J dropped 7; count of bases not matched to a gene: 5. This chain's CDR3 is CSVRQGDSEKLFF. DNA of the CDR3: TGCAGCGTTCGACAGGGGGACAGTGAAAAACTGTTTTTT.

V usage is TRBV7-2 and J usage is TRBJ2-1, with D perhaps TRBD2 (6 bases). V was pared by 4 bases and J by 9 bases, with 19 bases between. Germline loops: CDR1 SGHTA, CDR2 FQGNSA. This CDR3 spans 15 amino acids. The CDR3 sequence is CASSSRDFILSEQFF. Written as DNA, the CDR3 is TGTGCCAGCAGCTCCCGGGACTTCATCCTCTCTGAGCAGTTCTTC. Supplemented by reference TRBV7-2 and TRBJ2-1, the full variable domain reads GAGVSQSPSNKVTEKGKDVELRCDPISGHTALYWYRQSLGQGLEFLIYFQGNSAPDKSGLPSDRFSAERTGGSVSTLTIQRTQQEDSAVYLCASSSRDFILSEQFFGPGTRLTVL.

This clonotype was detected many times. This chain uses TRBV4-2 with TRBJ1-1; D is perhaps TRBD1 (6 bases). The CDR3 has 14 residues. Germline CDR1 reads LGHNA; CDR2 reads YNFKEQ. V was pared by 1 base and J by 6 bases, with 12 bases between. This chain's CDR3 is CASSQVRGHPEAFF. DNA for the CDR3: TGTGCCAGCAGCCAAGTACGGGGGCACCCTGAAGCTTTCTTT.

This clonotype was recorded at least ten times. The rearrangement joins TRBV19 to TRBJ2-5, with TRBD2 matching 10 bases. Germline V lookup: CDR1 LNHDA, CDR2 SQIVND (reference sequence). J was trimmed by 5 bases and V by 5 bases; bases with no gene match: 11. This CDR3 is 16 amino acids long. CDR3 DNA sequence: TGTGCCAGTAGTTTATCCCGACTAGCGGGCGGCGAGACCCAGTACTTC. This translates into CASSLSRLAGGETQYF. The variable domain in full, with the rest retrieved from reference TRBV19 and TRBJ2-5, is DGGITQSPKYLFRKEGQNVTLSCEQNLNHDAMYWYRQDPGQGLRLIYYSQIVNDFQKGDIAEGYSVSREKKESFPLTVTSAQKNPTAFYLCASSLSRLAGGETQYFGPGTRLLVL.

This chain links TRBV27 with TRBJ1-2; tentative D call: TRBD1 (6 bases). The CDR3 consists of 14 residues. The germline V gene encodes CDR1 MNHEY and CDR2 SMNVEV (reference sequence). Trimming cost V 4 bases and J 4 bases, with 13 bases left between them. CDR3 coding DNA: TGTGCCAGCAGTTATAGGGGGTCTATCTATGGCTACACCTTC. The encoded protein is CASSYRGSIYGYTF.

This clonotype was picked up many times. This chain links TRBV11-2 with TRBJ2-7, with D tentatively TRBD1 (5 bases). This CDR3 is built from 14 residues. The ends were cut back, 5 bases at V and 5 bases at J, with 16 bases in the middle. Germline CDR1 and CDR2: SGHAT and FQNNGV. In DNA form, the CDR3 reads TGTGCCAGCAGCCCATCTGGACAAGCCAACGAGCAGTACTTC. Translation gives CASSPSGQANEQYF.

The V call is TRBV9, the J call TRBJ2-2, with 10 bases matching TRBD1. J gave up 6 bases and V 0 bases, and 5 bases lay outside the gene matches. The CDR3 extends over 16 amino acids. Germline CDR1 reads SGDLS; CDR2 reads YYNGEE. In nucleotides, the CDR3 is TGTGCCAGCAGCGTAGCCGGGACAGGGGTTGCCGGGGAGCTGTTTTTT. Protein sequence: CASSVAGTGVAGELFF.

Ten or more counts support this clonotype. This rearrangement joins TRBV7-2 to TRBJ2-1, with a tentative D call TRBD2 (6 bases). This CDR3 is built from 15 residues. The germline V gene has CDR1 SGHTA and CDR2 FQGNSA. Trimming removed 5 bases at V and 4 bases at J, with 15 bases between. Here the CDR3 reads CASSHPGGTYNEQFF. CDR3 nucleotides: TGTGCCAGCAGCCATCCAGGCGGGACTTACAATGAGCAGTTCTTC.

This clonotype was counted at least ten times. The chain uses TRBV28 and TRBJ2-7; TRBD2 matches 8 bases. Germline V lookup: CDR1 MDHEN, CDR2 SYDVKM. This CDR3 region has 12 residues. The J segment lost 3 bases and the V segment lost 6 bases, leaving 1 base of the junction unmatched. In nucleotides, the CDR3 is TGTGCCAGCAGGGGACTAGTCTACGAGCAGTACTTC. Encoded protein: CASRGLVYEQYF.

This clonotype was counted ten times or more. The chain couples TRBV3-1 to TRBJ2-5; D possibly matches TRBD1 or TRBD2 (5 bases each). CDR1 and CDR2 (germline): LGHDT, YNNKEL (reference sequence). V dropped 3 bases and J dropped 4 bases, with 15 bases sitting between them. The CDR3 has 15 residues. The CDR3 here is CASSHVKSGTETQYF. The CDR3, as DNA: TGTGCCAGCAGCCACGTCAAATCCGGGACAGAGACCCAGTACTTC.

In this sample, this clonotype turned up many times. The chain links TRBV28 to TRBJ1-4; 7 nucleotides match TRBD1. The trim removed 5 bases at V and 4 bases at J, leaving 4 bases unmatched. This CDR3 is 14 amino acids long. Germline V lookup: CDR1 MDHEN, CDR2 SYDVKM. DNA of the CDR3: TGTGCCAGCAGTCCGGGGACAGTTAATGAAAAACTGTTTTTT. Translation gives CASSPGTVNEKLFF.

This clonotype was detected many times. The genes are TRBV4-1 and TRBJ2-4; 7 positions match TRBD2. The CDR3 contains 19 residues. CDR1 and CDR2 (germline): MGHRA, YSYEKL. V gave up 1 base and J gave up 8 bases; unmatched junction bases: 20. CDR3 bases: TGCGCCAGCAGCCAAGTTCCGGCTAGCGGACAAATCCTAGAGGACATTCAGTACTTC. It specifies CASSQVPASGQILEDIQYF.

The chain is built from TRBV10-3 and TRBJ2-7; TRBD1 matches at 10 bases. This CDR3 region has 14 residues. The germline V gene encodes CDR1 ENHRY and CDR2 SYGVKD. Trimming removed 6 bases from V and 4 bases from J; junction bases left unmatched: 6. The CDR3 bases are TGTGCCATCAGCGGGACAGGGGTGGATTACGAGCAGTACTTC. Translating it yields CAISGTGVDYEQYF.

Many counts were recorded for this clonotype. V is TRBV19 and J is TRBJ2-5; 10 bases are shared with TRBD1. Germline V gene data show CDR1 as LNHDA and CDR2 as SQIVND (reference sequence). The CDR3 runs to 14 residues. V dropped 5 bases and J dropped 5; count of bases not matched to a gene: 5. CDR3 in amino acids: CASSGQGVLETQYF. The CDR3, as DNA: TGTGCCAGTAGTGGACAGGGGGTTTTGGAGACCCAGTACTTC.